This T cell receptor beta chain appears in the sequencing data of a study of CD8 T cells in ankylosing spondylitis. A word on this clonotype: The antigen remains undetermined.

Study findings and constraints: Seemingly characteristic of ankylosing spondylitis blood was a TCR beta motif consisting of about 8 highly homologous variants.

MiXCR was run by TCRdb on the 5' RACE reads, yielding one entry per CDR3 protein. There are about 500,000 distinct CDR3 sequences in the sample; about 12% occur only once, and under 7.5% lies in the top ten. Germline CDR1 reads SNHLY; CDR2 reads FYNNEI. This CDR3 has 15 residues. Trimming took off 6 bases at V and 10 bases at J, with 22 bases between the two ends. Sequencing was carried out using blood, either unsorted or a sorted T cell fraction (not recorded which). The V call is TRBV2, the J call TRBJ2-1, with a weak D call TRBD1 (5 bases). This receptor was obtained from a male donor with ankylosing spondylitis. CDR3 sequence reads: CASRYLGQGSGEQFF. The CDR3 nucleotides are TGTGCCAGCAGATACTTGGGGCAAGGGTCTGGGGAGCAGTTCTTC. The full variable domain, rest sourced from reference TRBV2 and TRBJ2-1, is EPEVTQTPSHQVTQMGQEVILRCVPISNHLYFYWYRQILGQKVEFLVSFYNNEISEKSEIFDDQFSVERPDGSNFTLKIRSTKLEDSAMYFCASRYLGQGSGEQFFGPGTRLTVL.